What follows describes a single T cell receptor (beta chain). CDR3 length equals 14 residues. V was clipped by 0 bases and J by 4 bases, with 12 bases between them. Germline assignment: CDR1 GTSNPN and CDR2 SVGIG (reference sequence). This sample was taken from a study of control samples from healthy donors and cancer patients. The repertoire was sequenced with immunoSEQ multiplex PCR; TCRdb's copy has only in-frame clones and lacks some. The table includes under 300,000 clones, roughly four fifths detected once. The specimen was PBMCs. This TCR came from a woman aged 55-69 years with lung cancer. J is TRBJ1-2 and V is TRBV30; D call uncertain. The CDR3 coding sequence is TGTGCCTGGAGTGTAATTAACCTGGGCTATGGCTACACCTTC. The encoded protein is CAWSVINLGYGYTF.